These T cell receptor beta chains were read from a single sample in a study of Ad26.COV2.S vaccination and SARS-CoV-2 variants. This table comes from immunoSEQ multiplex PCR, and its TCRdb copy is limited to in-frame clones, with some not included. The table has roughly 100,000 clones, over 70% seen once; the top ten hold around a sixth. Here the sequenced sample was peripheral blood, taken after recovery from COVID-19. These TCRs come from a human donor who had recovered from COVID-19. Each CDR3 is given with its conserved first and last residue. The D gene is left open where the match is weak. The size of a clone is reported for some rows only, either as once, few or many, or as a class for expanded clones.

clone_size: .
j_call: TRBJ1-2
v_call: TRBV6-5
d_call: TRBD1
cdr3_aa: CASRTGGGVGYTF
cdr3_nt: TGTGCCAGTAGAACAGGGGGCGGGGTGGGCTACACCTTC

clone_size: .
j_call: TRBJ2-6
v_call: TRBV29-1
d_call: .
cdr3_aa: CSVDVQSGANVLTF
cdr3_nt: TGCAGCGTTGATGTCCAATCTGGGGCCAACGTCCTGACTTTC

clone_size: .
j_call: TRBJ2-7
v_call: TRBV21-1
d_call: .
cdr3_aa: CASSKGTTRRYYEQYF
cdr3_nt: TGTGCCAGCAGCAAAGGAACGACTAGGAGGTACTACGAGCAGTACTTC

clone_size: .
j_call: TRBJ2-3
v_call: TRBV3-1/TRBV3-2
d_call: .
cdr3_aa: CASSQALASTDTQYF
cdr3_nt: TGTGCCAGCAGCCAAGCTCTAGCCAGCACAGATACGCAGTATTTT

clone_size: many
j_call: TRBJ1-1
v_call: TRBV7-9
d_call: .
cdr3_aa: CASSSGLYTEAFF
cdr3_nt: TGTGCCAGCAGCTCGGGGCTTTACACTGAAGCTTTCTTT

clone_size: .
j_call: TRBJ2-3
v_call: TRBV5-1
d_call: .
cdr3_aa: CASSLQGAGDTQYF
cdr3_nt: TGCGCCAGCAGCTTACAGGGCGCGGGAGATACGCAGTATTTT

clone_size: .
j_call: TRBJ2-7
v_call: TRBV3-1/TRBV3-2
d_call: .
cdr3_aa: CASSRNSRTYEQYF
cdr3_nt: TGTGCCAGCAGCCGGAACTCCCGCACCTACGAGCAGTACTTC

clone_size: .
j_call: TRBJ1-1
v_call: TRBV5-1
d_call: .
cdr3_aa: CASSLAANTEAFF
cdr3_nt: TGCGCCAGCAGCTTGGCAGCGAACACTGAAGCTTTCTTT

clone_size: once
j_call: TRBJ2-3
v_call: TRBV19
d_call: .
cdr3_aa: CASRIRDFQTDTQYF
cdr3_nt: TGTGCCAGTAGAATAAGGGACTTTCAAACCGATACGCAGTATTTT

clone_size: .
j_call: TRBJ1-5
v_call: TRBV10-3
d_call: TRBD1
cdr3_aa: CAISDWNRDSSNQPQHF
cdr3_nt: TGTGCCATCAGTGACTGGAACCGGGACAGCAGCAATCAGCCCCAGCATTTT

clone_size: .
j_call: TRBJ2-3
v_call: TRBV7-2
d_call: TRBD2
cdr3_aa: CASSLASGVADTQYF
cdr3_nt: TGTGCCAGCAGCTTAGCCAGCGGGGTGGCAGATACGCAGTATTTT

clone_size: .
j_call: TRBJ1-1
v_call: TRBV7-3
d_call: .
cdr3_aa: CASSLGGNMNTEVFF
cdr3_nt: TGTGCCAGCAGCTTAGGGGGGAACATGAACACTGAAGTTTTCTTT

clone_size: .
j_call: TRBJ2-5
v_call: TRBV29-1
d_call: .
cdr3_aa: CSVDRGQETQYF
cdr3_nt: TGCAGCGTTGACAGGGGCCAAGAGACCCAGTACTTC

clone_size: once
j_call: TRBJ2-5
v_call: TRBV12-3/TRBV12-4
d_call: .
cdr3_aa: CASRAGRGTQYF
cdr3_nt: TGTGCCAGCAGGGCGGGAAGGGGGACCCAGTACTTC

clone_size: .
j_call: TRBJ1-4
v_call: TRBV4-2
d_call: TRBD1
cdr3_aa: CASSQGGQPNEKLFF
cdr3_nt: TGTGCCAGCAGCCAGGGGGGACAGCCTAATGAAAAACTGTTTTTT

clone_size: .
j_call: TRBJ1-5
v_call: TRBV28
d_call: .
cdr3_aa: CASSFGGFNQPQHF
cdr3_nt: TGTGCCAGCAGTTTCGGAGGATTCAATCAGCCCCAGCATTTT

clone_size: .
j_call: TRBJ2-1
v_call: TRBV29-1
d_call: .
cdr3_aa: CSVSSTSSYNEQFF
cdr3_nt: TGCAGCGTTTCTAGCACAAGCTCCTACAATGAGCAGTTCTTC

clone_size: .
j_call: TRBJ1-5
v_call: TRBV20-1
d_call: .
cdr3_aa: CSAGGVQPQHF
cdr3_nt: TGCAGTGCTGGAGGGGTTCAGCCCCAGCATTTT

clone_size: .
j_call: TRBJ1-2
v_call: TRBV11-2
d_call: TRBD1
cdr3_aa: CASSLGGQGKGGYTF
cdr3_nt: TGTGCCAGCAGTTTAGGGGGACAGGGTAAAGGTGGCTACACCTTC

clone_size: once
j_call: TRBJ2-3
v_call: TRBV7-9
d_call: TRBD2
cdr3_aa: CASSLSTGGTDTQYF
cdr3_nt: TGTGCCAGCAGCTTATCTACGGGGGGGACAGATACGCAGTATTTT

clone_size: .
j_call: TRBJ1-2
v_call: TRBV11-1
d_call: .
cdr3_aa: CASSLGVNYGYTF
cdr3_nt: TGTGCCAGCAGCTTAGGAGTAAACTATGGCTACACCTTC

clone_size: .
j_call: TRBJ2-5
v_call: TRBV5-6
d_call: .
cdr3_aa: CASSLAGNQETQYF
cdr3_nt: TGTGCCAGCAGCTTGGCCGGGAACCAAGAGACCCAGTACTTC

clone_size: .
j_call: TRBJ2-5
v_call: TRBV3-1/TRBV3-2
d_call: .
cdr3_aa: CASSQAQDFQETQYF
cdr3_nt: TGTGCCAGCAGCCAAGCACAGGACTTCCAAGAGACCCAGTACTTC

clone_size: .
j_call: TRBJ2-3
v_call: TRBV7-9
d_call: .
cdr3_aa: CASSPYGETSSDTQYF
cdr3_nt: TGTGCCAGCAGCCCCTATGGGGAGACTAGTTCAGATACGCAGTATTTT

clone_size: .
j_call: TRBJ2-7
v_call: TRBV7-2
d_call: .
cdr3_aa: CASSREYEQYF
cdr3_nt: TGTGCCAGCAGCAGAGAGTACGAGCAGTACTTC

clone_size: .
j_call: TRBJ2-3
v_call: TRBV19
d_call: TRBD2
cdr3_aa: CASSTLSGASGAPDTQYF
cdr3_nt: TGTGCCAGTAGCACCCTGTCGGGGGCTAGCGGGGCCCCAGATACGCAGTATTTT

clone_size: .
j_call: TRBJ1-3
v_call: TRBV30
d_call: .
cdr3_aa: CAWKGAGNTIYF
cdr3_nt: TGTGCCTGGAAGGGGGCTGGAAACACCATATATTTT

clone_size: .
j_call: TRBJ2-2
v_call: TRBV3-1/TRBV3-2
d_call: TRBD1
cdr3_aa: CASSRGQRNTGELFF
cdr3_nt: TGTGCCAGCAGCAGGGGGCAGAGAAACACCGGGGAGCTGTTTTTT

clone_size: .
j_call: TRBJ2-5
v_call: TRBV6-6
d_call: .
cdr3_aa: CASSPTTVQETQYF
cdr3_nt: TGTGCCAGCAGTCCAACGACAGTCCAAGAGACCCAGTACTTC

clone_size: .
j_call: TRBJ2-7
v_call: TRBV5-6
d_call: .
cdr3_aa: CASSFRAAEQYF
cdr3_nt: TGTGCCAGCAGCTTCCGGGCCGCCGAGCAGTACTTC

clone_size: .
j_call: TRBJ2-1
v_call: TRBV29-1
d_call: .
cdr3_aa: CSGGFWDNEQFF
cdr3_nt: TGCAGCGGGGGGTTTTGGGACAATGAGCAGTTCTTC

clone_size: .
j_call: TRBJ2-4
v_call: TRBV11-2
d_call: .
cdr3_aa: CASSLGSSVYKNIQYF
cdr3_nt: TGTGCCAGCAGCTTGGGATCTAGCGTCTACAAAAACATTCAGTACTTC

clone_size: .
j_call: TRBJ1-6
v_call: TRBV5-4
d_call: TRBD1
cdr3_aa: CASSLEQGASPLHF
cdr3_nt: TGTGCCAGCAGCTTGGAACAGGGGGCCTCACCCCTCCACTTT

clone_size: .
j_call: TRBJ1-1
v_call: TRBV15
d_call: TRBD1
cdr3_aa: CATSGQVNTEAFF
cdr3_nt: TGTGCCACCAGCGGACAGGTGAACACTGAAGCTTTCTTT

clone_size: .
j_call: TRBJ2-6
v_call: TRBV12-5
d_call: .
cdr3_aa: CASGKTGPVLTF
cdr3_nt: TGTGCTAGTGGAAAGACAGGTCCCGTCCTGACTTTC

clone_size: .
j_call: TRBJ1-4
v_call: TRBV6-1
d_call: .
cdr3_aa: CARSEARGRGEKLFF
cdr3_nt: TGTGCCCGCAGTGAAGCGCGGGGGCGAGGTGAAAAACTGTTTTTT

clone_size: many
j_call: TRBJ2-1
v_call: TRBV7-3
d_call: TRBD2
cdr3_aa: CASSKEGTREQFF
cdr3_nt: TGTGCCAGCAGCAAAGAGGGGACTAGGGAGCAGTTCTTC

clone_size: .
j_call: TRBJ2-7
v_call: TRBV27
d_call: .
cdr3_aa: CASSYQRTVPYEQYF
cdr3_nt: TGTGCCAGCAGTTACCAACGGACAGTGCCCTACGAGCAGTACTTC

clone_size: .
j_call: TRBJ1-1
v_call: TRBV11-3
d_call: .
cdr3_aa: CASSLGMDTEAFF
cdr3_nt: TGTGCCAGCAGCTTGGGGATGGACACTGAAGCTTTCTTT

clone_size: .
j_call: TRBJ1-5
v_call: TRBV28
d_call: .
cdr3_aa: CATRLPGDPPQHF
cdr3_nt: TGTGCCACTAGGCTACCGGGGGATCCACCCCAGCATTTT

clone_size: .
j_call: TRBJ2-3
v_call: TRBV6-2/TRBV6-3
d_call: TRBD1
cdr3_aa: CASSNPTGTPTDTQYF
cdr3_nt: TGTGCCAGCAGTAATCCGACAGGGACCCCCACAGATACGCAGTATTTT

clone_size: .
j_call: TRBJ2-7
v_call: TRBV29-1
d_call: .
cdr3_aa: CSETGGDGEQYF
cdr3_nt: TGCAGCGAAACAGGCGGGGACGGCGAGCAGTACTTC

clone_size: .
j_call: TRBJ2-7
v_call: TRBV5-1
d_call: .
cdr3_aa: CASSLDQVYEQYF
cdr3_nt: TGCGCCAGCAGCTTAGACCAGGTATACGAGCAGTACTTC

clone_size: .
j_call: TRBJ2-3
v_call: TRBV11-3
d_call: TRBD2
cdr3_aa: CASSYGTSVTDTQYF
cdr3_nt: TGTGCCAGCAGCTATGGGACTAGCGTTACAGATACGCAGTATTTT

clone_size: .
j_call: TRBJ2-5
v_call: TRBV4-1
d_call: .
cdr3_aa: CASSQGYQETQYF
cdr3_nt: TGCGCCAGCAGCCAGGGATACCAAGAGACCCAGTACTTC

clone_size: .
j_call: TRBJ2-7
v_call: TRBV7-9
d_call: .
cdr3_aa: CASSPTMWDEQYF
cdr3_nt: TGTGCCAGCTCCCCCACTATGTGGGACGAGCAGTACTTC

clone_size: .
j_call: TRBJ2-2
v_call: TRBV5-1
d_call: .
cdr3_aa: CASSFSAGFTGELFF
cdr3_nt: TGCGCCAGCAGCTTTAGTGCAGGATTCACCGGGGAGCTGTTTTTT

clone_size: .
j_call: TRBJ2-5
v_call: TRBV18
d_call: .
cdr3_aa: CASSPDAFAQETQYF
cdr3_nt: TGTGCCAGCTCACCTGACGCCTTTGCTCAAGAGACCCAGTACTTC

clone_size: .
j_call: TRBJ2-1
v_call: TRBV7-9
d_call: .
cdr3_aa: CASSFGQTSGDEQFF
cdr3_nt: TGTGCCAGCAGTTTTGGACAGACGAGCGGCGATGAGCAGTTCTTC

clone_size: .
j_call: TRBJ2-5
v_call: TRBV18
d_call: TRBD2
cdr3_aa: CASSRLAGEETQYF
cdr3_nt: TGTGCCAGCTCACGACTAGCGGGGGAAGAGACCCAGTACTTC

clone_size: .
j_call: TRBJ2-3
v_call: TRBV29-1
d_call: .
cdr3_aa: CSVEGGAPSPDTQYF
cdr3_nt: TGCAGCGTTGAAGGGGGCGCTCCATCCCCAGATACGCAGTATTTT

clone_size: .
j_call: TRBJ2-1
v_call: TRBV5-1
d_call: TRBD2
cdr3_aa: CASSLRTSGGTNEQFF
cdr3_nt: TGCGCCAGCAGCTTACGGACTAGCGGGGGGACAAATGAGCAGTTCTTC

clone_size: .
j_call: TRBJ1-2
v_call: TRBV9
d_call: .
cdr3_aa: CASSGPAGYTF
cdr3_nt: TGTGCCAGCAGCGGGCCGGCGGGCTACACCTTC

clone_size: .
j_call: TRBJ2-3
v_call: TRBV5-4
d_call: TRBD2
cdr3_aa: CASSLRAGGHVDTQYF
cdr3_nt: TGTGCCAGCAGCCTTAGAGCGGGGGGGCATGTAGATACGCAGTATTTT

clone_size: .
j_call: TRBJ1-1
v_call: TRBV29-1
d_call: .
cdr3_aa: CSALIDRMVGEAFF
cdr3_nt: TGCAGCGCTCTAATTGACAGAATGGTAGGTGAAGCTTTCTTT

clone_size: .
j_call: TRBJ2-3
v_call: TRBV30
d_call: .
cdr3_aa: CAWSGGLGNTDTQYF
cdr3_nt: TGTGCCTGGAGTGGCGGGTTAGGGAACACAGATACGCAGTATTTT

clone_size: .
j_call: TRBJ2-1
v_call: TRBV6-5
d_call: TRBD2
cdr3_aa: CASRLAGENYEQFF
cdr3_nt: TGTGCCAGCAGACTAGCGGGGGAAAATTATGAGCAGTTCTTC

clone_size: .
j_call: TRBJ1-1
v_call: TRBV11-2
d_call: .
cdr3_aa: CASSLAGALNTEAFF
cdr3_nt: TGTGCCAGCAGCTTAGCCGGTGCCCTGAACACTGAAGCTTTCTTT

clone_size: .
j_call: TRBJ1-6
v_call: TRBV3-1/TRBV3-2
d_call: TRBD1
cdr3_aa: CASSPRTGNSPLHF
cdr3_nt: TGTGCCAGCAGCCCACGGACAGGGAATTCACCCCTCCACTTT